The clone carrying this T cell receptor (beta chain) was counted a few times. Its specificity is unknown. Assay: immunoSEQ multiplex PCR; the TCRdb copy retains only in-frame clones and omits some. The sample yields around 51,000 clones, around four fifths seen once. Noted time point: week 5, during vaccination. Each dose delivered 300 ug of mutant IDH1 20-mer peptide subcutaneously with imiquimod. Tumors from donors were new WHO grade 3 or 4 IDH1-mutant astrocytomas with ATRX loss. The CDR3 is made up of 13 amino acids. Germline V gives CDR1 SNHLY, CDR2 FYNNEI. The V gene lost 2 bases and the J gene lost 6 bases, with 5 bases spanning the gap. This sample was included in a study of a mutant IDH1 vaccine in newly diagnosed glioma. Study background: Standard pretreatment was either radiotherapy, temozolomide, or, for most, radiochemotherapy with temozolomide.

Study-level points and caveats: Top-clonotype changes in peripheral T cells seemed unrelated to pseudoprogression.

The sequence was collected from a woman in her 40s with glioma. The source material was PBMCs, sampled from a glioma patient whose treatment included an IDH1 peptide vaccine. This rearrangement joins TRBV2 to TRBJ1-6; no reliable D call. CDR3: CASSETRNSPLHF. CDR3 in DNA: TGTGCCAGCAGTGAAACCCGTAATTCACCCCTCCACTTT.